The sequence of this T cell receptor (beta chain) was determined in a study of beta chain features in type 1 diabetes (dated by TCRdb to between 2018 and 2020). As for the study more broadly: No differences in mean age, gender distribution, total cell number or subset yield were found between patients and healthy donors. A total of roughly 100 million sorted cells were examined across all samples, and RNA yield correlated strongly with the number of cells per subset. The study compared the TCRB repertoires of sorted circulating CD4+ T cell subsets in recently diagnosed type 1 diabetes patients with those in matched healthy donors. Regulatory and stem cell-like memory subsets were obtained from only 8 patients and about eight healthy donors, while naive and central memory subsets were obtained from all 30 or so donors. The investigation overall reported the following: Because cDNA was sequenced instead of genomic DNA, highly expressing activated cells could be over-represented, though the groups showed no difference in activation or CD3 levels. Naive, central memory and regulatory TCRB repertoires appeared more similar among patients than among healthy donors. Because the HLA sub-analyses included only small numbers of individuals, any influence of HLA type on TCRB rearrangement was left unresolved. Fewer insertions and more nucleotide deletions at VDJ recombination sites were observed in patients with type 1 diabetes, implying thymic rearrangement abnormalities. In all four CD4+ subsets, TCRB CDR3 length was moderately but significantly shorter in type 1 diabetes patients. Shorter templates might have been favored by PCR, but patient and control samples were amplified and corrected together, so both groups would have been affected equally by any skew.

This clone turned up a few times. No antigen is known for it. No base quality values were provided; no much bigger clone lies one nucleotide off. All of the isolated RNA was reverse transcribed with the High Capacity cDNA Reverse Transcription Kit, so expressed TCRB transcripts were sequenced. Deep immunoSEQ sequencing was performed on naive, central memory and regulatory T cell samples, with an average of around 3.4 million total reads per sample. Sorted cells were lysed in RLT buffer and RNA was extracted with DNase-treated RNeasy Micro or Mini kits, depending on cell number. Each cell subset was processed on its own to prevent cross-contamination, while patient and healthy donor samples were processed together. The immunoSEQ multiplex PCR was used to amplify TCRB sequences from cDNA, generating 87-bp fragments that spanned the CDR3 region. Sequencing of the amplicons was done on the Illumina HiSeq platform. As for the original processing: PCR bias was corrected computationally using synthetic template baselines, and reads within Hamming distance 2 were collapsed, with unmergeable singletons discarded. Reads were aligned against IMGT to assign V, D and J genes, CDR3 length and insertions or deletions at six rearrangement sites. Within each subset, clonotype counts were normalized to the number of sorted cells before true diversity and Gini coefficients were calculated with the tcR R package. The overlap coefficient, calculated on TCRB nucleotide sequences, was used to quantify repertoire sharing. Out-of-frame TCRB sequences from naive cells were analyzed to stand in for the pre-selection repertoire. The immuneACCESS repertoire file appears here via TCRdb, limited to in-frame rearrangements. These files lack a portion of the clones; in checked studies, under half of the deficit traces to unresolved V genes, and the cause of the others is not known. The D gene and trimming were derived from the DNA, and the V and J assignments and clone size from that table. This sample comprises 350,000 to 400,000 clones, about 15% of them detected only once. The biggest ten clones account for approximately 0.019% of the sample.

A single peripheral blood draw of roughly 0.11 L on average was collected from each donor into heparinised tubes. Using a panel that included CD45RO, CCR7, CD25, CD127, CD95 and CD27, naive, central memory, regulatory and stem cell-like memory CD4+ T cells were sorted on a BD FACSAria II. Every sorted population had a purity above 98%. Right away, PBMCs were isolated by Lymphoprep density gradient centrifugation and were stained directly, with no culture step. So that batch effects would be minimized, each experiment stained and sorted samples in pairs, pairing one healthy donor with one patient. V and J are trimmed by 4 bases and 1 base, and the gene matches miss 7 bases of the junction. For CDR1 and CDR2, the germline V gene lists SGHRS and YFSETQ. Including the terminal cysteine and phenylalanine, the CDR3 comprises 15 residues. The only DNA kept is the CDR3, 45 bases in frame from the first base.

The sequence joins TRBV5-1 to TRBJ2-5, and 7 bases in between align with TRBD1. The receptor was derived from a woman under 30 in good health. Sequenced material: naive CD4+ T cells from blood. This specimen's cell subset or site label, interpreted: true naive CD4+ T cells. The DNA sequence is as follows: TGCGCCAGCAGCAAGGATGACAGGGCCCAAGAGACCCAGTACTTC. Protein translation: CASSKDDRAQETQYF.